Presented here are 14 T cell receptor beta chains from one specimen sequenced in a study of T cell repertoires in cytomegalovirus infection. Their antigens are not known. One entry per CDR3 protein, called by TCRdb with MiXCR from the reads. The data show around 570,000 distinct CDR3 sequences, with over 35% seen just once and roughly 50% held by the top ten. Sequences were derived from cultured PBMCs, sampled from culture after CMV antigen stimulation. These receptors were collected from a human donor in good health (CMV status not recorded). Some clones in this sample may be carry-over from other donors' samples.

This clonotype was counted a single time. The chain carries TRBV30 and TRBJ2-1; tentative D call: TRBD1 (6 bases). CDR1 is GTSNPN and CDR2 is SVGIG in the germline V gene (reference sequence). The CDR3 totals 13 residues. Trimming removed 2 bases at V and 3 bases at J, with 8 bases between. As DNA, the CDR3 is TGTGCCTGGAGTCTGGACAGCTACAATGAGCAGTTCTTC. Translation: CAWSLDSYNEQFF.

This clonotype showed up just a few times. The genes are TRBV7-2 and TRBJ2-1; 12 bases are a match to TRBD2. The CDR3 is 13 residues long. After removal of 7 bases from V and 15 bases from J, the junction contained 10 bases not matched to a gene. CDR1 and CDR2 from the germline V gene are SGHTA and FQGNSA. The CDR3 loop reads CASTTSGSRGRFF. CDR3 DNA sequence: TGTGCCAGCACGACTAGCGGGAGCCGTGGGAGGTTCTTC. The whole variable domain, filled in from reference TRBV7-2 and TRBJ2-1, reads GAGVSQSPSNKVTEKGKDVELRCDPISGHTALYWYRQSLGQGLEFLIYFQGNSAPDKSGLPSDRFSAERTGGSVSTLTIQRTQQEDSAVYLCASTTSGSRGRFFGPGTRLTVL.

Note on this clonotype: This could be a read error, since a much larger clone is one nucleotide away. This CDR3 is CASSPRDYYNVQFF. The CDR3 DNA reads as TGTGCCAGCAGCCCACGGGACTACTACAATGTGCAGTTCTTC. The rearrangement links TRBV7-2 to TRBJ2-1; 7 positions agree with TRBD2. This CDR3 region has 14 residues. Germline V gene sequence: CDR1 SGHTA, CDR2 FQGNSA.

This clonotype was counted a single time. The CDR3 loop reads CASSLVPRGAHEQFF. The CDR3, as DNA: TGTGCCAGCAGCCTCGTCCCTAGGGGGGCCCATGAGCAGTTCTTC. The V gene is TRBV7-6, the J gene TRBJ2-1; D possibly uses TRBD1 or TRBD2 (6 bases each). Between the trimmed V and J ends, which lost 5 bases and 8 bases, there was a span of 19 bases. CDR1 and CDR2 (germline): SGHVS, FNYEAQ. This CDR3 contains 15 residues.

This clonotype was detected only a few times. V is TRBV6-1 and J is TRBJ1-2; the D gene is possibly TRBD1 (5 bases). V dropped 6 bases and J dropped 8 bases, with 16 bases sitting between them. Per the germline V gene, CDR1 is MNHNS and CDR2 is SASEGT. The CDR3 runs to 13 residues. The CDR3 sequence is CASSKWGTGGYTF. CDR3 bases: TGTGCCAGCAGCAAATGGGGGACGGGGGGCTACACCTTC.

The rearrangement uses TRBV25-1 and TRBJ2-4; TRBD1 aligns across 10 bases. Germline V lookup: CDR1 MGHDK, CDR2 SYGVNS. J gave up 6 bases and V 7 bases, and 3 bases lay outside the gene matches. CDR3 size: 13 residues. CDR3 nucleotides: TGTGCCAGCACGACAGGGGGCGGAAACATTCAGTACTTC. This translates into CASTTGGGNIQYF.

The gene calls are TRBV6-1 and TRBJ2-3, with D unresolved. Between the trimmed V and J ends, which lost 2 bases and 2 bases, there was a span of 8 bases. The CDR3 runs to 14 residues. Per the germline V gene, CDR1 is MNHNS and CDR2 is SASEGT. The CDR3 reads CASSEMGNTDTQYF. Here the CDR3 DNA reads TGTGCCAGCAGTGAAATGGGGAACACAGATACGCAGTATTTT.

This clonotype was picked up a small number of times. The V gene is TRBV7-2, the J gene TRBJ2-5; D might be TRBD2 (5 bases). With 1 base removed from V and 3 bases from J, the gap between germline ends came to 6 bases. This CDR3 comprises 13 residues. Germline assignment: CDR1 SGHTA and CDR2 FQGNSA. CDR3 loop: CASSLDGEETQYF. As DNA, the CDR3 is TGTGCCAGCAGCTTAGACGGGGAAGAGACCCAGTACTTC.

This clonotype has just a few counts. This chain connects TRBV19 to TRBJ1-6; D uncertain. Trimming left V 4 bases short and J 7 bases short, with 17 bases between. The V gene's germline CDR1 is LNHDA and CDR2 SQIVND (reference sequence). This CDR3 contains 16 residues. For the CDR3, the DNA is TGTGCCAGTAGTAAGCAAATCGGATGGAAAAATTCACCCCTCCACTTT. It specifies CASSKQIGWKNSPLHF.

The J gene is TRBJ2-7, the V gene TRBV20-1, with TRBD2 matching 12 bases. The germline V gene encodes CDR1 DFQATT and CDR2 SNEGSKA (reference sequence). The J segment lost 3 bases and the V segment lost 6 bases, leaving 6 bases of the junction unmatched. CDR3 length equals 14 residues. The CDR3 DNA sequence: TGCAGTGCAACGACTAGCGGGGGATACTACGAGCAGTACTTC. Residues: CSATTSGGYYEQYF.

The chain is built from TRBV5-4 and TRBJ1-2, with 12 bases matching TRBD1. Germline assignment: CDR1 SGHNT and CDR2 YYREEE (reference sequence). The CDR3 is 14 residues long. With 4 bases clipped from V and 7 bases from J, the junction kept 5 bases outside the gene matches. The CDR3 DNA is TGTGCCAGCAGCCTGGGACAGGGGGCGCGTGGCTACACCTTC. It yields the protein CASSLGQGARGYTF.

This sequence joins TRBV14 and TRBJ2-2, with D possibly matching TRBD2 (5 bases). The V end lost 6 bases, the J end lost 0 bases, and 11 bases lay between the germline ends. From germline, CDR1 is SGHDN and CDR2 FVKESK. The CDR3 contains 15 residues. Written as DNA, the CDR3 is TGTGCCAGCAGGACCAGCGGATCGAACACCGGGGAGCTGTTTTTT. It yields the protein CASRTSGSNTGELFF.

This chain uses TRBV6-6 with TRBJ1-4; D is unresolved. Per germline, CDR1 MNHNY and CDR2 SVGAGI (reference sequence). Trimming stripped 8 bases from V and 3 bases from J, with 13 bases between. The CDR3 is 14 residues long. CDR3 loop: CASRTGWANEKLFF. As DNA, the CDR3 is TGTGCCAGCCGAACGGGATGGGCTAATGAAAAACTGTTTTTT.

V usage is TRBV18 and J usage is TRBJ1-1; D unclear. Deletions cut 2 bases from V and 1 base from J, with 17 bases between. Germline V lookup: CDR1 KGHSH, CDR2 LQKENI. This CDR3 contains 17 residues. CDR3 in amino acids: CASSPTSGYRGNTEAFF. The CDR3 bases are TGTGCCAGCTCACCAACCTCAGGTTATCGCGGGAACACTGAAGCTTTCTTT.